This record covers a single T cell receptor beta chain. Its cognate antigen is unknown. This sample stems from a study of shared clonotypes between healthy human individuals. Genomic DNA (from each subset) was split evenly across several immunoSEQ plates. Profiling relied on immunoSEQ multiplex PCR, and the TCRdb table lists in-frame clones only, not all of them. The table records 2 million to 2.5 million clones, under 97% of them present only once. Memory CD4+ cells were the fraction left after CD45RA+ naive selection. Study conclusions and caveats: Rarefaction showed that sequencing of sorted subsets was incomplete (despite large depth).

This clonotype was sampled from a man aged 18 to 35 in good health. The material sequenced was naive CD4+ T cells sorted from blood. As for subset: CD45RA+ positively selected.

CDR3 sequence (DNA): TGTGCCAGCAGCTTAGCGTGGAGGGAGTCCCAAGAGACCCAGTACTTC. It codes for CASSLAWRESQETQYF. The chain is built from TRBV7-2 and TRBJ2-5, with D tentatively TRBD2 (6 bases). CDR1 SGHTA and CDR2 FQGNSA come from the germline V gene. V was pared by 0 bases and J by 1 base, with 12 bases between. The CDR3 length is 16 residues.